This T cell receptor beta chain was identified in a study of shared clonotypes between healthy human individuals. On the study more broadly: Every donor yielded three CD4 naive, three CD4 memory, two CD8 naive and one CD8 memory plate.

Samples underwent the assay at deep level. TCRdb's table, derived via immunoSEQ multiplex PCR, lists solely in-frame clones and lacks some. The data show about 980,000 clones, over 60% seen once. The donors, healthy adults who were HIV-negative, had experienced no recent acute infections or vaccinations. Into CD45RA+ naive and CD45RA-negative memory subsets, the CD4+ cells were split. This CDR3 spans 14 amino acids. In germline, CDR1 is KGHSH, CDR2 LQKENI. Trimming took off 5 bases at V and 0 bases at J, with 10 bases between the two ends. This receptor was identified in a man aged 18 to 30 in good health. The sample consisted of memory CD4+ T cells sorted from blood. As to subset: CD45RA-negative fraction. This chain joins TRBV18 and TRBJ2-5; D unresolved. The CDR3 here is CASSLELYQETQYF. In nucleotides, the CDR3 is TGTGCCAGCTCATTGGAACTCTACCAAGAGACCCAGTACTTC.